A selection of T cell receptor beta chains follows, all from one sample in a study of STAT5B mutations in CD4+ large granular lymphocyte leukemia. Profiled with immunoSEQ multiplex PCR; TCRdb holds only in-frame clones, not every one. The repertoire holds around 33,000 clones, with under 85% as singletons. The sequenced sample consisted of CD4+ T cells from blood buffy coats. The receptors derive from a human donor in good health. The CDR3 runs from the conserved cysteine through the conserved F or W. A D gene is named only where the DNA matches it firmly. Rows may omit the clone size; those that give it use once, few, many or a size class.

TRBV6-1,.,TRBJ1-1,.,CASRDWGDTEAFF,TGTGCCAGCAGGGACTGGGGTGACACTGAAGCTTTCTTT
TRBV19,.,TRBJ2-1,.,CASSQEILSYNEQFF,TGTGCCAGTAGCCAGGAGATTCTCTCCTACAATGAGCAGTTCTTC
TRBV4-2,TRBD2,TRBJ2-4,.,CASSQAGSGGIQYF,TGTGCCAGCAGCCAAGCCGGGAGCGGGGGCATTCAGTACTTC
TRBV5-6,.,TRBJ1-2,.,CASSLRDGYGYTF,TGTGCCAGCAGCCTCAGGGATGGCTATGGCTACACCTTC
TRBV5-5,TRBD2,TRBJ2-7,.,CASSLAAGSLYEQYF,TGTGCCAGCAGCTTGGCAGCGGGGTCATTATACGAGCAGTACTTC
TRBV29-1,TRBD2,TRBJ2-1,.,CSVKTSGGTNEQFF,TGCAGCGTGAAGACTAGCGGGGGAACCAATGAGCAGTTCTTC
TRBV5-1,TRBD1,TRBJ2-7,.,CASSLAGQGAGEQYF,TGCGCCAGCAGCTTGGCCGGACAGGGGGCTGGCGAGCAGTACTTC
TRBV19,.,TRBJ2-1,.,CASRLSGGEQFF,TGTGCCAGTAGACTCTCCGGGGGTGAGCAGTTCTTC
TRBV29-1,.,TRBJ2-5,.,CSVDYLRGAAQETQYF,TGCAGCGTTGATTACTTGCGGGGAGCGGCCCAAGAGACCCAGTACTTC
TRBV7-9,.,TRBJ2-7,.,CASSLEGHGSYEQYF,TGTGCCAGCAGCTTAGAGGGACACGGGTCCTACGAGCAGTACTTC
TRBV6-1,.,TRBJ1-3,.,CASSEGSYSGNTIYF,TGTGCCAGCAGTGAGGGGTCCTACTCTGGAAACACCATATATTTT
TRBV9,TRBD2,TRBJ2-2,.,CASSRGLAGDTGELFF,TGTGCCAGCAGCAGAGGACTAGCGGGGGACACCGGGGAGCTGTTTTTT
TRBV7-2,.,TRBJ2-5,.,CASSRSAEETQYF,TGTGCCAGCAGCCGATCGGCGGAAGAGACCCAGTACTTC
TRBV13,.,TRBJ1-4,.,CASSFRVGKLFF,TGTGCCAGCAGCTTTAGGGTCGGAAAACTGTTTTTT
TRBV11-3,.,TRBJ1-2,once,CASSCQGRENGYTF,TGTGCCAGCAGCTGTCAGGGGCGGGAAAATGGCTACACCTTC
TRBV10-2,.,TRBJ2-4,.,CASSESGTVVHLAKNIQYF,TGCGCCAGCAGTGAGTCGGGGACCGTGGTCCACCTAGCCAAAAACATTCAGTACTTC
TRBV19,.,TRBJ1-1,.,CASSNRWQGTEAFF,TGTGCCAGTAGCAACAGGTGGCAGGGCACTGAAGCTTTCTTT
TRBV12-5,.,TRBJ1-5,.,CASGFSEGYSNQPQHF,TGTGCTAGTGGTTTCTCAGAGGGATATAGCAATCAGCCCCAGCATTTT
TRBV30,.,TRBJ1-6,.,CAWRWAGANSPLHF,TGTGCCTGGAGATGGGCAGGGGCTAATTCACCCCTCCACTTT
TRBV4-1,.,TRBJ1-6,.,CASSQGGDSPLHF,TGCGCCAGCAGCCAAGGGGGAGATTCACCCCTCCACTTT
TRBV11-2,TRBD2,TRBJ2-1,.,CASSLAGSGSLYEQFF,TGTGCCAGCAGCTTAGCTGGTAGCGGGAGCTTGTATGAGCAGTTCTTC
TRBV5-6,TRBD1,TRBJ2-5,.,CASSLVGTGGFVTQYF,TGTGCCAGCAGCTTGGTTGGGACAGGGGGCTTCGTGACCCAGTACTTC
TRBV27,.,TRBJ1-1,.,CASSLEGGTEAFF,TGTGCCAGCAGTTTAGAGGGGGGAACTGAAGCTTTCTTT
TRBV18,.,TRBJ2-2,.,CASSSRSNTGELFF,TGTGCCAGCTCCTCCCGGAGTAACACCGGGGAGCTGTTTTTT
TRBV30,TRBD1,TRBJ1-1,once,CAWDKTGGRAEAFF,TGTGCCTGGGACAAGACAGGGGGCAGAGCTGAAGCTTTCTTT
TRBV29-1,TRBD1,TRBJ1-2,.,CSVDPGTGGDYGYTF,TGCAGCGTTGACCCCGGGACAGGGGGGGACTATGGCTACACCTTC
TRBV7-9,.,TRBJ2-7,.,CASSSPLEQYF,TGTGCCAGCAGCTCCCCCCTAGAGCAGTACTTC
TRBV9,.,TRBJ1-1,.,CASSVLGGGTEAFF,TGTGCCAGCAGCGTCCTTGGGGGGGGCACTGAAGCTTTCTTT
TRBV29-1,TRBD1,TRBJ1-1,.,CSGSRQGPNTEAFF,TGCAGCGGATCGCGACAGGGCCCGAACACTGAAGCTTTCTTT
TRBV5-4,TRBD1,TRBJ2-1,.,CASSPRQGNSYNEQFF,TGTGCCAGCAGCCCTAGACAGGGAAACTCCTACAATGAGCAGTTCTTC
TRBV6-5,TRBD2,TRBJ2-1,.,CASSYTLAGGNNEQFF,TGTGCCAGCAGTTACACCCTAGCGGGGGGGAACAATGAGCAGTTCTTC
TRBV5-5,.,TRBJ1-4,.,CASSLESGTFEKLFF,TGTGCCAGCAGCTTAGAATCCGGGACGTTTGAAAAACTGTTTTTT
TRBV9,TRBD2,TRBJ2-3,.,CASSVGGGITDTQYF,TGTGCCAGCAGCGTAGGGGGAGGGATCACAGATACGCAGTATTTT
TRBV7-8,.,TRBJ2-2,once,CASTLGRSLAGELFF,TGTGCCAGCACCCTGGGAAGGTCGTTGGCCGGGGAGCTGTTTTTT
TRBV11-2,TRBD1,TRBJ2-5,.,CASSLRDRGRETQYF,TGTGCCAGCAGCCTCCGGGACAGGGGACGAGAGACCCAGTACTTC
TRBV14,.,TRBJ1-1,.,CASSQITGGTEAFF,TGTGCCAGCAGCCAAATTACCGGAGGGACTGAAGCTTTCTTT
TRBV5-1,.,TRBJ2-7,.,CASSLEGPRNEQYF,TGCGCCAGCAGCTTGGAAGGACCGCGGAACGAGCAGTACTTC
TRBV29-1,TRBD2,TRBJ2-1,.,CSATGLADTANEQFF,TGCAGCGCCACGGGACTAGCGGATACGGCCAATGAGCAGTTCTTC
TRBV19,TRBD1,TRBJ2-4,.,CASRTGQGSKNIQYF,TGTGCCAGTAGGACGGGACAGGGGTCCAAAAACATTCAGTACTTC
TRBV9,.,TRBJ2-3,.,CASSRRTTSTDTQYF,TGTGCCAGCAGCCGGAGGACGACTAGCACAGATACGCAGTATTTT
TRBV18,.,TRBJ1-3,few,CASSPDRGNTIYF,TGTGCCAGCTCACCAGACAGAGGAAACACCATATATTTT
TRBV29-1,.,TRBJ2-3,.,CSAVRGAGTQYF,TGCAGCGCAGTCCGTGGGGCAGGTACGCAGTATTTT
TRBV2,TRBD2,TRBJ2-5,.,CASSLSSGSMVPVETQYF,TGTGCCAGCAGCCTATCTAGCGGGAGTATGGTCCCAGTAGAGACCCAGTACTTC
TRBV18,.,TRBJ2-3,.,CASSPSPTDTQYF,TGTGCCAGCTCACCATCTCCCACAGATACGCAGTATTTT
TRBV7-6,.,TRBJ2-7,.,CASSLEGSRQYF,TGTGCCAGCAGCCTGGAGGGGTCGCGGCAGTACTTC
TRBV6-6,.,TRBJ2-3,.,CASRYTRQDTQYF,TGTGCCAGCAGGTACACTCGTCAAGATACGCAGTATTTT
TRBV7-9,.,TRBJ1-1,.,CASSLAGVTEAFF,TGTGCCAGCAGCTTAGCAGGGGTCACTGAAGCTTTCTTT